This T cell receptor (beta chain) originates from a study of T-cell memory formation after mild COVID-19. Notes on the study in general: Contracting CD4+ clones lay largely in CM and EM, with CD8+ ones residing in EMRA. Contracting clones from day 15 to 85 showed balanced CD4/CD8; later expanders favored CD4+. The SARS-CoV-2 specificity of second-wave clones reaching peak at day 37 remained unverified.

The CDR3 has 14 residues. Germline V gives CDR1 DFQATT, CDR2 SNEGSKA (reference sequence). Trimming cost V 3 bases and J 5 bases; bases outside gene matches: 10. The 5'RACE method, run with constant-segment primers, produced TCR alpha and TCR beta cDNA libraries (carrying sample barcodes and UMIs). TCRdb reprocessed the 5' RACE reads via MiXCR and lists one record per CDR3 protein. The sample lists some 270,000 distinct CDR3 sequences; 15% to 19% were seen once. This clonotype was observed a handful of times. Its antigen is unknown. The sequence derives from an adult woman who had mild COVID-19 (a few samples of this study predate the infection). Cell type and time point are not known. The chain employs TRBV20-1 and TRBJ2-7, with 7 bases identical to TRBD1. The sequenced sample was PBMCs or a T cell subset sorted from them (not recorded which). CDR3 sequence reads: CSARFGTEFDEQYF. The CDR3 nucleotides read TGCAGTGCTAGGTTCGGGACAGAGTTCGACGAGCAGTACTTC.